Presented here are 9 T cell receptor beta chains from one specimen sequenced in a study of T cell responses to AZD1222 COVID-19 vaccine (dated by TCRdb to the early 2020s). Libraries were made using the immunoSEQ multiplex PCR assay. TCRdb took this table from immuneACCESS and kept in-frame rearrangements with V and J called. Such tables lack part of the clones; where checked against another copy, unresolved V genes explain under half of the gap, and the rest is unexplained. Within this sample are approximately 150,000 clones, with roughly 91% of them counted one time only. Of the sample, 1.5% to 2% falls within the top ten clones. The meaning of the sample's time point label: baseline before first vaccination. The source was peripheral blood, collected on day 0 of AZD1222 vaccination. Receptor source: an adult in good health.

The DNA of the CDR3 is TGTGCCAGCAGCTCCCAACAGGGGTATGAGCAGTACTTC. As protein: CASSSQQGYEQYF. The rearrangement joins TRBV4-2 to TRBJ2-7, with 7 positions matching TRBD1. The CDR3 is made up of 13 amino acids. The J segment lost 7 bases and the V segment lost 5 bases, leaving 8 bases of the junction unmatched. Germline loops: CDR1 LGHNA, CDR2 YNFKEQ.

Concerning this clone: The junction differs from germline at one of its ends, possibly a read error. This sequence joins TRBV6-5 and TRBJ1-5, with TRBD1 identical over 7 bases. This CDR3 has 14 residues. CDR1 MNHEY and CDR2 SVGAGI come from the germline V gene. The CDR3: CASSDSGGGQPQHF. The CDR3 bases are TGTGCCAGCAGTGACTCAGGGGGAGGTCAGCCCCAGCATTTT.

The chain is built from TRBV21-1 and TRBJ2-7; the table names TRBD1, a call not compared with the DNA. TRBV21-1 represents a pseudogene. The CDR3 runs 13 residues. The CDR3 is CASSSGSNYEQYF. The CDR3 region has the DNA TGTGCCAGCAGCAGTGGCAGTAACTACGAGCAGTACTTC.

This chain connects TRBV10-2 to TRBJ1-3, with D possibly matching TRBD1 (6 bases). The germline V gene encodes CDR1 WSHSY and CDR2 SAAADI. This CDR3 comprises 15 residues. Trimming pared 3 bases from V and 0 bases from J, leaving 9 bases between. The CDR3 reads CASSDRGNSGNTIYF. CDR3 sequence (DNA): TGCGCCAGCAGTGACAGGGGAAACTCTGGAAACACCATATATTTT.

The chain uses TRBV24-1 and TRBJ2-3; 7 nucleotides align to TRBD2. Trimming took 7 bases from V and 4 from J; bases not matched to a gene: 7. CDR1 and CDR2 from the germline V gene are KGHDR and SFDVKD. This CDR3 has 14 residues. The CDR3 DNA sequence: TGTGCCACCAGCCTACCGGGGGGTTCAGATACGCAGTATTTT. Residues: CATSLPGGSDTQYF.

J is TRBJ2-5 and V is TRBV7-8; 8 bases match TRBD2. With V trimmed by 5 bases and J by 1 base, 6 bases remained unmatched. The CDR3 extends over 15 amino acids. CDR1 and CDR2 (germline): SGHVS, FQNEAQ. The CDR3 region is CASSRGGLFQETQYF. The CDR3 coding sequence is TGTGCCAGCAGCCGGGGGGGACTCTTCCAAGAGACCCAGTACTTC.

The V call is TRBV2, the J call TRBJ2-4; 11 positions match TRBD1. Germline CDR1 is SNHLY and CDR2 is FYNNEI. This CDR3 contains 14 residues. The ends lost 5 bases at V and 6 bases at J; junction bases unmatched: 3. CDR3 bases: TGTGCCAGCAGTTGGGACAGGGGGGGAAACATTCAGTACTTC. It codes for CASSWDRGGNIQYF.

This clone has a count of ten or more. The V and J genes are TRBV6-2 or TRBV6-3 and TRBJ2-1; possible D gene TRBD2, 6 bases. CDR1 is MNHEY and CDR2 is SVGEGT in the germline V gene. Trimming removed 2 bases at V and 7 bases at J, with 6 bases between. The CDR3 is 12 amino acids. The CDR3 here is CASSYAGNEQFF. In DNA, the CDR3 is TGTGCCAGCAGTTACGCGGGAAATGAGCAGTTCTTC.

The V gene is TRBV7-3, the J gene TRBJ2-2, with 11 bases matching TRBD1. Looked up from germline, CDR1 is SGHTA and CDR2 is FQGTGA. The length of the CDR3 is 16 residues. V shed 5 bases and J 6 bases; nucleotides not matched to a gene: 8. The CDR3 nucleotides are TGTGCCAGCAGCATGCGGACAGGGGGCATTTCCGGGGAGCTGTTTTTT. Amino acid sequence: CASSMRTGGISGELFF.